The T cell receptor (beta chain) under discussion was sequenced for a study of human T cells and chemical hapten exposure. Overall study: A patient group, mainly female, showed alopecia areata, totalis or universalis.

Germline values: CDR1 SGHTA, CDR2 FQGNSA. CDR3 size: 15 residues. Trimming removed 2 bases at V and 6 bases at J, with 17 bases between. Time point specified: patch test 1, 2 weeks after DPC sensitization. The sample's treatment: therapeutic diphenylcyclopropenone sensitization with weekly scalp DPC. Every patch test was put on after a blood sample was taken. TCRdb reanalysed the RACE reads using MiXCR and keeps one entry per CDR3 protein. Of 150,000 to 200,000 distinct CDR3 sequences detected, more than 14% appear once; the ten largest clones hold 1.5% to 2%. Sample: whole blood, taken in connection with sensitization to the hapten diphenylcyclopropenone (DPC). The clonotype was recovered from a woman under 40 with alopecia areata. Some clones in this sample may be carry-over from other donors' samples. The chain joins TRBV7-2 to TRBJ2-7; D not certain. CDR3 sequence: CASSLTTSPSLEQYF. CDR3 coding DNA: TGTGCCAGCAGCTTAACGACATCCCCATCCCTCGAGCAGTACTTC.